Included here is one T cell receptor (beta chain) sequence, with context. What it binds is not known. The CDR3 consists of 12 residues. Trimming left V 8 bases short and J 6 bases short, with 11 bases between. In germline, CDR1 is SNHLY, CDR2 FYNNEI. These data are taken from a study of blood T cells in healthy people across ages. The sample, around 9.9 milliliters of peripheral blood, was drawn from each donor. Regarding the study as a whole: Strongly correlated with naive T cell percentage was TCR beta diversity. As age increased, TCR beta diversity per million T cells fell in a roughly linear fashion.

Alongside a J-beta primer mix, a sample-barcoded 5' primer served in a second PCR lasting 7 to 11 cycles. TCRdb re-derived calls from the 5' RACE reads in MiXCR, one entry per CDR3 protein. The table shows about 1,600,000 distinct CDR3 sequences, with around 42% occurring only once. The sequenced sample consisted of blood. V is TRBV2 and J is TRBJ2-1; D not certain. The TCR sequence derives from a woman in her late teens or twenties in good health. CDR3 nucleotides: TGTGCCAGCCGTCAGTCTGGCAATGAGCAGTTCTTC. Its translation is CASRQSGNEQFF.